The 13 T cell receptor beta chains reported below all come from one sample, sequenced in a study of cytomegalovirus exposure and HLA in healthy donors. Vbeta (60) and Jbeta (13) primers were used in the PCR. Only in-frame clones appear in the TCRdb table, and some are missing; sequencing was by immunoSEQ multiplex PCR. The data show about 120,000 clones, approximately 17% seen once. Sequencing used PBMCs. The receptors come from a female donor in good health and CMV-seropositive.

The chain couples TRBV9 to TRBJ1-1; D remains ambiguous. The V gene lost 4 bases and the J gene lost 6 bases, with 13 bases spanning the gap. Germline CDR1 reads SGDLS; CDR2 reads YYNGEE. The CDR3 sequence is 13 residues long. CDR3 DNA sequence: TGTGCCAGCAGCCCCGGAGGATTCTCTGAAGCTTTCTTT. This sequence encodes CASSPGGFSEAFF.

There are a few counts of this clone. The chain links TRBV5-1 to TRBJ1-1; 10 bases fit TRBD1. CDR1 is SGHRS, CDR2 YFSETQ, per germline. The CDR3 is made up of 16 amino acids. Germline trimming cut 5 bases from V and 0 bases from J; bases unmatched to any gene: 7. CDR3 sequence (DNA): TGCGCCAGCAGTCCCGGACAGGGGGTATTGAACACTGAAGCTTTCTTT. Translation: CASSPGQGVLNTEAFF.

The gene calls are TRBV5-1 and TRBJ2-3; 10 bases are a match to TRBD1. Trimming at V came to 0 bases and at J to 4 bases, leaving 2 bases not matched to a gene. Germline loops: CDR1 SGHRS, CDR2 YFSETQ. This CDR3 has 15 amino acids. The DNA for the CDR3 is TGCGCCAGCAGCTTGGTCGGACAGGGGGCAGATACGCAGTATTTT. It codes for CASSLVGQGADTQYF.

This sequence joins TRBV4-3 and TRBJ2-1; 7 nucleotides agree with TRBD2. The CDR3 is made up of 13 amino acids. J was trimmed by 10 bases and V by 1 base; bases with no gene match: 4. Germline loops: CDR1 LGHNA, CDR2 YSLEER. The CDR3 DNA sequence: TGCGCCAGCAGCCAAGCTAGGGAGGGGGAGCAGTTCTTC. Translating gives CASSQAREGEQFF.

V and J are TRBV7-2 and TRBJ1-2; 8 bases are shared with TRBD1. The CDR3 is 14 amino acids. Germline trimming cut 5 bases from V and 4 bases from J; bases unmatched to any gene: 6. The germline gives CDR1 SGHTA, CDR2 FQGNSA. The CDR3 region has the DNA TGTGCCAGCAGCAAGGACAGGGAGGGCTATGGCTACACCTTC. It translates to CASSKDREGYGYTF.

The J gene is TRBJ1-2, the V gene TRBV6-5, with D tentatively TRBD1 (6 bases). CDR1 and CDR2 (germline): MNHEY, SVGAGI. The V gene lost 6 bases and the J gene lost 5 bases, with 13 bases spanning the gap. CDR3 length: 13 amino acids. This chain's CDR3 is CASSSDRLYGYTF. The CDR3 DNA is TGTGCCAGCAGCTCAGACAGGTTATATGGCTACACCTTC.

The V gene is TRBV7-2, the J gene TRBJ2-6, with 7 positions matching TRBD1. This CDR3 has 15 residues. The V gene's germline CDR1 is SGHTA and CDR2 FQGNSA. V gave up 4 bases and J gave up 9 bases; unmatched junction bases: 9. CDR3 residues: CASSYGQAGLNVLTF. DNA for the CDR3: TGTGCCAGCAGCTATGGACAGGCCGGCCTCAACGTCCTGACTTTC.

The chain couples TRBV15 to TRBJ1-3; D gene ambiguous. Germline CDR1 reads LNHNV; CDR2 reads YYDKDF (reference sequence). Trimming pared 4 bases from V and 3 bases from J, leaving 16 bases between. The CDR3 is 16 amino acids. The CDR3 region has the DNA TGTGCCACCAGCACCGGGTCCCGGTTCGGTGGAAACACCATATATTTT. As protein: CATSTGSRFGGNTIYF.

The CDR3 spells CASSQGASGGTYEQYF. The CDR3 bases are TGCGCCAGCAGCCAAGGTGCTAGCGGGGGAACCTACGAGCAGTACTTC. The chain recombines TRBV4-3 with TRBJ2-7, with TRBD2 matching 10 bases. V trimming: 1 base; J trimming: 2 bases; junction bases outside the gene matches: 5. Germline loops: CDR1 LGHNA, CDR2 YSLEER. This CDR3 contains 16 residues.

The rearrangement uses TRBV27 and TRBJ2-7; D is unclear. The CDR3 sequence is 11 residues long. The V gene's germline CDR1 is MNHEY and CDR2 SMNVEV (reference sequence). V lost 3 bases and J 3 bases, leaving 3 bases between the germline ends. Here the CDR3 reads CASSFGYEQYF. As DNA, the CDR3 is TGTGCCAGCAGTTTCGGCTACGAGCAGTACTTC.

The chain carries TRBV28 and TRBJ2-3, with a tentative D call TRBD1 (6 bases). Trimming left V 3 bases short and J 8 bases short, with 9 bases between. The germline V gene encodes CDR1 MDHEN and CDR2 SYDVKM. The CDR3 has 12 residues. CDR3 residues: CASSFLGATQYF. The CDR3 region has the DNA TGTGCCAGCAGTTTTTTGGGGGCTACGCAGTATTTT.

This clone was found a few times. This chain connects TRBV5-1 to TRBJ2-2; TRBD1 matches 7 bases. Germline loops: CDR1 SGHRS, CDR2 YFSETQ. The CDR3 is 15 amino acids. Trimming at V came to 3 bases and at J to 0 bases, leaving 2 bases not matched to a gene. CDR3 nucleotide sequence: TGCGCCAGCAGCTACGGGACAGCGAACACCGGGGAGCTGTTTTTT. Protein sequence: CASSYGTANTGELFF.

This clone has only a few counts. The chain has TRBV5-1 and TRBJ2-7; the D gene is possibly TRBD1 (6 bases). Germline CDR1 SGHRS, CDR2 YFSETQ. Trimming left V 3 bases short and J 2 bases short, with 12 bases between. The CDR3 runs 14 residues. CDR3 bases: TGCGCCAGCAGCTCGCAGGGACATACCTACGAGCAGTACTTC. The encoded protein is CASSSQGHTYEQYF.